The table lists the clone carrying this T cell receptor (beta chain) with many counts. Each donor was a healthy Caucasian. This specimen belongs to a study of identical twins. Using its own MiXCR run on the 5' RACE reads, TCRdb lists one record per CDR3 protein. The top ten hold more than 5% of the sample, which has under 250,000 distinct CDR3 sequences, about 7.5% seen once. CDR1 is SGHRS and CDR2 is YFSETQ in the germline V gene. This CDR3 spans 16 amino acids. V lost 3 bases and J lost 3; bases outside the gene matches: 4. This sample was shared with a second study, whose subject was yellow fever vaccine responses in identical twins.

The source material was CD8+ T cells sorted from blood. This clonotype was obtained from a young woman in good health. This chain links TRBV5-1 with TRBJ2-1, with 12 bases aligning to TRBD2. CDR3 sequence reads: CASSSEGLAGYNEQFF. In DNA, the CDR3 is TGCGCCAGCAGCTCAGAGGGACTAGCGGGCTACAATGAGCAGTTCTTC.